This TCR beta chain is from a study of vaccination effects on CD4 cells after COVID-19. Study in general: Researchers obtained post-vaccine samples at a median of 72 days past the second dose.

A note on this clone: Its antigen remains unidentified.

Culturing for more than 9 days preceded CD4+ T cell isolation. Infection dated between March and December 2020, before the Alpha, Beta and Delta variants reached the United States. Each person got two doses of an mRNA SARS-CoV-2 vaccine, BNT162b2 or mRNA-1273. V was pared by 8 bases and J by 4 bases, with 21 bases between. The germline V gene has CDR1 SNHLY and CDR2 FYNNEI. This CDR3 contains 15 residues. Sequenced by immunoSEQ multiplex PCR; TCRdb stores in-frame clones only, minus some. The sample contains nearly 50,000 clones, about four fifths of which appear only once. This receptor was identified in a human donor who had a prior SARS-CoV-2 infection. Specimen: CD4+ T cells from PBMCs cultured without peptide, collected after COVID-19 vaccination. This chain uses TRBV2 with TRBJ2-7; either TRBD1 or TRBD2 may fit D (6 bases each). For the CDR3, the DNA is TGTGCCAGCCGTAACCGGGTGGGGGGCCTGTACGAGCAGTACTTC. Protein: CASRNRVGGLYEQYF.